These T cell receptor beta chains were read from a single sample in a study of blood T cells in healthy people across ages. A single record per CDR3 protein comes from TCRdb applying MiXCR to the 5' RACE reads. The sample holds around 780,000 distinct CDR3 sequences, around 24% seen once. This sample was shared with a second study, whose subject was T cells of mothers and their children.

The sample taken for sequencing was blood. All receptors come from a boy between 10 and 17 years old in good health. Both conserved end residues are part of each CDR3. D genes are given only for firm matches. Size tells how often a clone was seen (once, few, many) or the class of an expanded clone, and some rows leave it out.

D gene: TRBD1; J gene: TRBJ1-2; clone size: .; V gene: TRBV11-2; CDR3 DNA: TGTGCCAGCAGCTTAGATCATGGAGAGGGGGCCCGCACCTTC; CDR3 protein: CASSLDHGEGARTF
D gene: TRBD2; J gene: TRBJ2-1; clone size: .; V gene: TRBV12-3/TRBV12-4; CDR3 DNA: TGTGCCAGCACCTCCAGAGGGCTAGCGGCGGAGGAGCAGTTCTTC; CDR3 protein: CASTSRGLAAEEQFF
D gene: .; J gene: TRBJ1-4; clone size: .; V gene: TRBV20-1; CDR3 DNA: TGCAGTGCTTCCCCCACGGGCAGCCGGGGGGAAAAACTGTTTTTT; CDR3 protein: CSASPTGSRGEKLFF
D gene: .; J gene: TRBJ1-2; clone size: few; V gene: TRBV5-1; CDR3 DNA: TGCGCCAGCAGCTCTAGAGGGACCGAAGGCTACACCTTC; CDR3 protein: CASSSRGTEGYTF
D gene: TRBD1; J gene: TRBJ2-7; clone size: .; V gene: TRBV29-1; CDR3 DNA: TGCAGCGGTGGACAGGGGGTCTGGTACGAGCAGTACTTC; CDR3 protein: CSGGQGVWYEQYF
D gene: TRBD2; J gene: TRBJ2-1; clone size: .; V gene: TRBV5-6; CDR3 DNA: TGTGCCAGCAGCTTTATGCTAGCGGGAGTCTTCAATGAGCAGTTCTTC; CDR3 protein: CASSFMLAGVFNEQFF
D gene: TRBD2; J gene: TRBJ2-5; clone size: .; V gene: TRBV5-5; CDR3 DNA: TGTGCCAGCAGCTCCAATCTTCCGGGAGGGCGTTGGGAGACCCAGTACTTC; CDR3 protein: CASSSNLPGGRWETQYF
D gene: TRBD1; J gene: TRBJ2-7; clone size: few; V gene: TRBV12-3/TRBV12-4; CDR3 DNA: TGTGCCAGCAGTGCATCAGACAGGGAATATGGCTACGAGCAGTACTTC; CDR3 protein: CASSASDREYGYEQYF
D gene: .; J gene: TRBJ1-1; clone size: few; V gene: TRBV6-2/TRBV6-3; CDR3 DNA: TGTGCCAGCAGAAACGGCGAGAGCCTCAAAGCTTTCTTT; CDR3 protein: CASRNGESLKAFF
D gene: TRBD2; J gene: TRBJ2-1; clone size: .; V gene: TRBV28; CDR3 DNA: TGTGCCACCGTAGCGGGGGGAGGTTACAATGAGCAGTTCTTC; CDR3 protein: CATVAGGGYNEQFF
D gene: .; J gene: TRBJ1-1; clone size: few; V gene: TRBV7-2; CDR3 DNA: TGTGCCAGCAGCTTAGACAGGGCCGGGGGCACTGAAGCTTTCTTT; CDR3 protein: CASSLDRAGGTEAFF
D gene: .; J gene: TRBJ1-1; clone size: once; V gene: TRBV18; CDR3 DNA: TGTGCCAGCTCACCACGGGGGGACGACGGAGCTTTCTTT; CDR3 protein: CASSPRGDDGAFF
D gene: TRBD1; J gene: TRBJ2-7; clone size: .; V gene: TRBV29-1; CDR3 DNA: TGCAGCGCCATCGGGGACAGCGCCTACGAGCAGTACTTC; CDR3 protein: CSAIGDSAYEQYF
D gene: .; J gene: TRBJ1-1; clone size: .; V gene: TRBV5-1; CDR3 DNA: TGCGCCAGCAGCCTGGACAGTTTGAACACTGAAGCTTTCTTT; CDR3 protein: CASSLDSLNTEAFF
D gene: .; J gene: TRBJ1-3; clone size: .; V gene: TRBV7-3; CDR3 DNA: TGTGCCAGCAGCTTAGAAGGTCCTATCGGGACAACTGGAAACACCATATATTTT; CDR3 protein: CASSLEGPIGTTGNTIYF
D gene: .; J gene: TRBJ2-7; clone size: .; V gene: TRBV6-1; CDR3 DNA: TGTGCCAGCAGTGAGCGTGGGACAACCACCGAGCAGTACTTC; CDR3 protein: CASSERGTTTEQYF
D gene: TRBD2; J gene: TRBJ2-1; clone size: .; V gene: TRBV5-1; CDR3 DNA: TGCGCCAGCAGCTCTCTAGCGGGGCCCAGCCTCTCCTACAATGAGCAGTTCTTC; CDR3 protein: CASSSLAGPSLSYNEQFF
D gene: .; J gene: TRBJ1-5; clone size: .; V gene: TRBV10-3; CDR3 DNA: TGCGCCATCAGTGAGTCGGGAAAGACGGGTCAGCCCCAGCATTTT; CDR3 protein: CAISESGKTGQPQHF
D gene: .; J gene: TRBJ2-5; clone size: few; V gene: TRBV2; CDR3 DNA: TGTGCCAGCAATCCCCTTGCGCTCCAAGAGACCCAGTACTTC; CDR3 protein: CASNPLALQETQYF
D gene: TRBD1; J gene: TRBJ1-1; clone size: few; V gene: TRBV5-1; CDR3 DNA: TGCGCCAGCAGCCGAAGGGACAGGGGGAACACTGAAGCTTTCTTT; CDR3 protein: CASSRRDRGNTEAFF
D gene: .; J gene: TRBJ2-4; clone size: .; V gene: TRBV29-1; CDR3 DNA: TGCAGCGCCGGGACCGGGGTGGACATTCAGTACTTC; CDR3 protein: CSAGTGVDIQYF
D gene: TRBD2; J gene: TRBJ2-7; clone size: few; V gene: TRBV5-6; CDR3 DNA: TGTGCCAGCAGCCACAAGCGGGATACCGACGACGAGCAGTACTTC; CDR3 protein: CASSHKRDTDDEQYF
D gene: TRBD1; J gene: TRBJ2-3; clone size: .; V gene: TRBV29-1; CDR3 DNA: TGCAGCGCTGGGACAGGGTTTGCAGATACGCAGTATTTT; CDR3 protein: CSAGTGFADTQYF
D gene: .; J gene: TRBJ2-2; clone size: few; V gene: TRBV11-2; CDR3 DNA: TGTGCCAGCAGCTCGATCAAAATGGGCTATCAAAAAAGGGGCGGGGAGCTGTTTTTT; CDR3 protein: CASSSIKMGYQKRGGELFF
D gene: .; J gene: TRBJ2-7; clone size: few; V gene: TRBV5-5; CDR3 DNA: TGTGCCAGCAGCTGGGACATTTCCTACGAGCAGTACTTC; CDR3 protein: CASSWDISYEQYF
D gene: TRBD2; J gene: TRBJ2-4; clone size: few; V gene: TRBV7-2; CDR3 DNA: TGTGCCAGCAGCTCTAGGGGCGGGGGGTCTCTAGCCAAAAACATTCAGTACTTC; CDR3 protein: CASSSRGGGSLAKNIQYF
D gene: .; J gene: TRBJ2-5; clone size: few; V gene: TRBV21-1; CDR3 DNA: TGTGCCAGCAGCAATGGGACAAATTCTGGGACCCAGTACTTC; CDR3 protein: CASSNGTNSGTQYF
D gene: .; J gene: TRBJ1-1; clone size: .; V gene: TRBV5-6; CDR3 DNA: TGTGCCAGCAGCTTGGAGAGGGGGGCCCCCCGGGGGACTGAAGCTTTCTTT; CDR3 protein: CASSLERGAPRGTEAFF
D gene: .; J gene: TRBJ2-5; clone size: few; V gene: TRBV16; CDR3 DNA: TGTGCCAGCATCTACCGGGACGGACAAGAGACCCAGTACTTC; CDR3 protein: CASIYRDGQETQYF
D gene: .; J gene: TRBJ1-5; clone size: few; V gene: TRBV12-3/TRBV12-4; CDR3 DNA: TGTGCCAGCCGGGGGCGGGGACGGGATCAGCCCCAGCATTTT; CDR3 protein: CASRGRGRDQPQHF
D gene: TRBD1; J gene: TRBJ1-6; clone size: few; V gene: TRBV9; CDR3 DNA: TGTGCCAGCAGCGTAGGGGACAGTCCCTATAATTCACCCCTCCACTTT; CDR3 protein: CASSVGDSPYNSPLHF
D gene: .; J gene: TRBJ1-1; clone size: .; V gene: TRBV6-5; CDR3 DNA: TGTGCCAGCAGCAGTATGACCTTGAACACTGAAGCTTTCTTT; CDR3 protein: CASSSMTLNTEAFF
D gene: .; J gene: TRBJ2-1; clone size: .; V gene: TRBV20-1; CDR3 DNA: TGCAGTGCTAGAGATAGTGGGGGGCCTAATGAGCAGTTCTTC; CDR3 protein: CSARDSGGPNEQFF
D gene: .; J gene: TRBJ1-5; clone size: .; V gene: TRBV5-5; CDR3 DNA: TGTGCCAGCAGCGCAGGGTGGGGAGGTCAGCCCCAGCATTTT; CDR3 protein: CASSAGWGGQPQHF
D gene: TRBD1; J gene: TRBJ2-4; clone size: few; V gene: TRBV11-2; CDR3 DNA: TGTGCCAGCAGCATCAGACAGGGCGGGATTCAGTACTTC; CDR3 protein: CASSIRQGGIQYF
D gene: .; J gene: TRBJ1-6; clone size: .; V gene: TRBV28; CDR3 DNA: TGTGCCAGCAGTTTACAGGGGTATGGTTCACCCCTCCGCTTT; CDR3 protein: CASSLQGYGSPLRF
D gene: .; J gene: TRBJ1-3; clone size: .; V gene: TRBV29-1; CDR3 DNA: TGCAGCGTTGGGGCCGCATTAGACACCATATATTTT; CDR3 protein: CSVGAALDTIYF
D gene: .; J gene: TRBJ2-5; clone size: .; V gene: TRBV7-9; CDR3 DNA: TGTGCCAGCAGCCCCGGCGGGCGCAACGCCCAGTACTTC; CDR3 protein: CASSPGGRNAQYF
D gene: .; J gene: TRBJ2-5; clone size: few; V gene: TRBV9; CDR3 DNA: TGTGCCAGCAGCGTAGAGGGAACGGGGCGGCAAGAGACCCAGTACTTC; CDR3 protein: CASSVEGTGRQETQYF
D gene: .; J gene: TRBJ1-5; clone size: .; V gene: TRBV21-1; CDR3 DNA: TGTGCCAGCAGCATCGAGCGGGCAGATCAGCCCCAGCATTTT; CDR3 protein: CASSIERADQPQHF
D gene: TRBD1; J gene: TRBJ2-2; clone size: once; V gene: TRBV5-5; CDR3 DNA: TGTGCCAGCACCTTTAGGGGGACAGGGAGTAACTCCGGGGAGCTGTTTTTT; CDR3 protein: CASTFRGTGSNSGELFF
D gene: .; J gene: TRBJ1-6; clone size: .; V gene: TRBV15; CDR3 DNA: TGTGCCACCAGCAGAGATCGAGGGGGTAGTTCACCCCTCCACTTT; CDR3 protein: CATSRDRGGSSPLHF
D gene: TRBD2; J gene: TRBJ2-3; clone size: .; V gene: TRBV20-1; CDR3 DNA: TGCAGCGGGGGGGCAGGCTCCGCAGATACGCAGTATTTT; CDR3 protein: CSGGAGSADTQYF
D gene: .; J gene: TRBJ2-3; clone size: .; V gene: TRBV5-1; CDR3 DNA: TGCGCCAGCAGCTTGCGAGCGACTAGCACAGATACGCAGTATTTT; CDR3 protein: CASSLRATSTDTQYF
D gene: .; J gene: TRBJ1-5; clone size: .; V gene: TRBV7-2; CDR3 DNA: TGTGCCAGCAGCTTAGATCAAGGGGGGTTCAATCAGCCCCAGCATTTT; CDR3 protein: CASSLDQGGFNQPQHF
D gene: .; J gene: TRBJ2-1; clone size: .; V gene: TRBV5-1; CDR3 DNA: TGCGCCAGCAGCCCCGGTATGGACTACAATGAGCAGTTCTTC; CDR3 protein: CASSPGMDYNEQFF
D gene: TRBD2; J gene: TRBJ2-5; clone size: once; V gene: TRBV10-3; CDR3 DNA: TGTGCCATCAGGCCGGGACAAGGACTAGCGGGGGCTTTGGGAGAGACCCAGTACTTC; CDR3 protein: CAIRPGQGLAGALGETQYF
D gene: .; J gene: TRBJ1-1; clone size: .; V gene: TRBV4-1; CDR3 DNA: TGCGCCAGCAGCCAAATACCACCTAGGGGGGCGAACACTGAAGCTTTCTTT; CDR3 protein: CASSQIPPRGANTEAFF
D gene: TRBD1; J gene: TRBJ1-4; clone size: .; V gene: TRBV6-6; CDR3 DNA: TGTGCCAGCAGTTACTCACAGGGGCCCAATGAAAAACTGTTTTTT; CDR3 protein: CASSYSQGPNEKLFF
D gene: .; J gene: TRBJ2-7; clone size: .; V gene: TRBV12-3/TRBV12-4; CDR3 DNA: TGTGCCAGCCTTGATGGGAGAAACTACGAGCAGTACTTC; CDR3 protein: CASLDGRNYEQYF
D gene: .; J gene: TRBJ2-5; clone size: few; V gene: TRBV20-1; CDR3 DNA: TGCAGTGCTAGAGAAGGGCAGCAAGAGACCCAGTACTTC; CDR3 protein: CSAREGQQETQYF
D gene: TRBD2; J gene: TRBJ2-2; clone size: .; V gene: TRBV12-3/TRBV12-4; CDR3 DNA: TGTGCCAGCAGTTATCTCACCCCGGGGGGGCCCGGGGAGCTGTTTTTT; CDR3 protein: CASSYLTPGGPGELFF
D gene: .; J gene: TRBJ2-5; clone size: .; V gene: TRBV12-3/TRBV12-4; CDR3 DNA: TGTGCCAGCAGTTTTGGAGGGAAACAAGAGACCCAGTACTTC; CDR3 protein: CASSFGGKQETQYF
D gene: .; J gene: TRBJ2-4; clone size: .; V gene: TRBV20-1; CDR3 DNA: TGCAGTGCTAATGAAGGCGTCATTCAGTACTTC; CDR3 protein: CSANEGVIQYF
D gene: .; J gene: TRBJ2-7; clone size: .; V gene: TRBV29-1; CDR3 DNA: TGCAGCGCACAGGGTTCCTACGAGCAGTACTTC; CDR3 protein: CSAQGSYEQYF